This T cell receptor (beta chain) was obtained from a study of CD8+CD57+ T cells in acquired aplastic anemia. Study-level background: The mean DNA yield obtained from sorted CD4+ and CD8+ cells came to 3 to 3.5 ug.

This clonotype was picked up many times. What it binds is not known. Study outcomes and limitations: There were about 27 CD8+ CDR3 sequences that occurred in both patients and controls. Patients and controls were not found to differ significantly in CD8+ Simpson's diversity.

This CDR3 is built from 13 residues. Per germline, CDR1 SEHNR and CDR2 FQNEAQ (reference sequence). The V and J ends lost 5 bases and 4 bases, in that order; junction bases with no gene match: 4. Genomic DNA, serving as template, underwent TCR beta VDJ and CDR3 profiling. One entry per CDR3 protein, called by TCRdb with MiXCR from the reads. The repertoire has 200,000 to 250,000 distinct CDR3 sequences, roughly 50% of them found once; the top ten carry about 20%. Selection for sequencing was limited to patients who had shown CD8+CD57+ cell expansion by flow cytometry. There were no patients without severe acquired aplastic anemia.

This sequence was found in a human donor with aplastic anemia. This sequence joins TRBV7-9 and TRBJ1-1, with 7 bases aligning to TRBD1. Sample: sorted CD4+, CD8+, or CD8+CD57+ T cells (not recorded which) from PBMCs. This chain's CDR3 is CASSPDRATEAFF. The CDR3 bases are TGTGCCAGCAGCCCAGACAGGGCCACTGAAGCTTTCTTT.